The clone carrying this T cell receptor (beta chain) was counted a few times. The antigen is unknown. TCRdb passed the 5' RACE reads through MiXCR, listing each CDR3 protein once. Of a few hundred thousand distinct CDR3 sequences in the sample, 25% to 35% are singletons; the top ten hold more than 9.5%. The sample belongs to a study of T-cell memory formation after mild COVID-19. Study in general: There were largely donor-specific TCR clusters.

CDR1 is MNHNY, CDR2 SVGAGI, per germline (reference sequence). V dropped 0 bases and J dropped 6 bases, with 6 bases sitting between them. This CDR3 is 12 amino acids long. Overall study results and limits: Some SARS-CoV-2-responding clones were already detected in memory before infection. SARS-CoV-2 specificity was not confirmed for second-wave clones peaking on day 37.

This sequence joins TRBV6-6 and TRBJ2-7, with D possibly being TRBD1 or TRBD2 (5 bases each). Sequenced sample: PBMCs or a T cell subset sorted from them (not recorded which). The TCR sequence derives from an adult woman who had mild COVID-19 (a few samples of this study predate the infection). Cell type and time point are not known. The CDR3 nucleotides are TGTGCCAGCAGTTACTCAGGGACCGAGCAGTACTTC. Residues: CASSYSGTEQYF.